These T cell receptor beta chains were read from a single sample in a study of T cells in narcolepsy. Sequenced by immunoSEQ multiplex PCR; TCRdb stores in-frame clones only, minus some. This table has about 24,000 clones, just over 60% appearing once. The sequenced material came from memory (CD45RA-) CD4+ T cells from blood. These receptors were obtained from a human donor in good health. Both conserved end residues are part of each CDR3. D genes are given only for firm matches. Some rows mark clone size as missing; the rest say once, few, many or name a class of expanded clone.

J: TRBJ2-7; D: NA; size: NA; V: TRBV6-1; CDR3: CASYDHGSASYEQYF; DNA: TGTGCCAGCTACGATCACGGGTCAGCCTCCTACGAGCAGTACTTC
J: TRBJ1-4; D: NA; size: few; V: TRBV15; CDR3: CATSRGLDEKLFF; DNA: TGTGCCACCAGCAGAGGTCTTGATGAAAAACTGTTTTTT
J: TRBJ1-6; D: NA; size: NA; V: TRBV5-4; CDR3: CASSRSSTGKGDSPLHF; DNA: TGTGCCAGCAGCCGCTCATCCACAGGGAAAGGGGACTCACCCCTCCACTTT
J: TRBJ2-2; D: TRBD1; size: NA; V: TRBV10-2; CDR3: CASRRDSNTGELFF; DNA: TGCGCCAGCAGAAGGGACAGTAACACCGGGGAGCTGTTTTTT
J: TRBJ2-3; D: TRBD2; size: NA; V: TRBV29-1; CDR3: CSGLPASGGAGTQYF; DNA: TGCAGCGGCCTCCCGGCTAGCGGGGGGGCCGGTACGCAGTATTTT
J: TRBJ2-4; D: NA; size: few; V: TRBV6-1; CDR3: CASTGDHQGKNIQYF; DNA: TGTGCCAGCACAGGGGATCACCAAGGAAAAAACATTCAGTACTTC
J: TRBJ1-1; D: TRBD1; size: NA; V: TRBV5-1; CDR3: CASRDRGNTEAFF; DNA: TGCGCCAGCAGGGACAGGGGGAACACTGAAGCTTTCTTT
J: TRBJ2-7; D: NA; size: NA; V: TRBV28; CDR3: CASSFRGSTYEQYF; DNA: TGTGCCAGCAGTTTTCGCGGGTCCACCTACGAGCAGTACTTC
J: TRBJ2-2; D: NA; size: few; V: TRBV6-6; CDR3: CATTREKAGRELFF; DNA: TGTGCCACGACCAGGGAAAAAGCCGGCAGGGAGCTGTTTTTT
J: TRBJ1-6; D: NA; size: NA; V: TRBV4-2; CDR3: CASSQVEGGVREGPLHF; DNA: TGTGCCAGCAGCCAAGTCGAGGGGGGGGTGCGCGAAGGACCCCTCCACTTT
J: TRBJ2-1; D: NA; size: NA; V: TRBV5-4; CDR3: CASNRQGGEQFF; DNA: TGTGCCAGCAATCGGCAGGGTGGTGAGCAGTTCTTC
J: TRBJ1-5; D: NA; size: NA; V: TRBV19; CDR3: CVSSIQAGAGQPQHF; DNA: TGTGTCAGTAGTATCCAAGCAGGGGCCGGTCAGCCCCAGCATTTT
J: TRBJ2-3; D: NA; size: NA; V: TRBV29-1; CDR3: CSHISTDTQYF; DNA: TGCAGTCATATAAGCACAGATACGCAGTATTTT
J: TRBJ1-6; D: TRBD1; size: NA; V: TRBV28; CDR3: CASTPGQGRSPLHF; DNA: TGTGCCAGCACCCCGGGACAGGGGAGATCACCCCTCCACTTT
J: TRBJ1-1; D: NA; size: NA; V: TRBV7-2; CDR3: CASSPPLGRSTEAFF; DNA: TGTGCCAGCAGCCCCCCTCTTGGCAGGAGCACTGAAGCTTTCTTT
J: TRBJ2-7; D: NA; size: NA; V: TRBV11-2; CDR3: CASSLKLGGEQYF; DNA: TGTGCCAGCAGCTTAAAGCTAGGTGGCGAGCAGTACTTC